The entry below describes one TCR beta chain. Its target is not known. The data were produced by immunoSEQ multiplex PCR, yet TCRdb's version contains in-frame clones alone and is incomplete. This table has roughly 42,000 clones, approximately 80% appearing once. The data belong to a study of vaccination effects on CD4 cells after COVID-19. Study summary: Either the mRNA-1273 or the BNT162b2 vaccine was given to participants as two doses.

The length of the CDR3 is 15 residues. With 8 bases removed from V and 6 bases from J, the gap between germline ends came to 25 bases. Germline-derived CDR1 and CDR2 are GTSNPN and SVGIG (reference sequence). Antigen-specific CD4+ T cells expanded by the ViraFEST assay with viral peptide pools were then sequenced. A 10-day culture period preceded the isolation of CD4+ T cells. According to the study, vaccine recipients showed no prior SARS-CoV-2 infection and negative nucleocapsid antibodies. The chain uses TRBV30 and TRBJ1-1; D might be TRBD1 (6 bases). The sequence was obtained from a human donor who received a COVID-19 vaccine. The sequences come from CD4+ T cells from PBMCs cultured with HCoV-NL63 spike peptides, collected before COVID-19 vaccination. This chain's CDR3 is CARTTTGSKGAEAFF. CDR3 in DNA: TGTGCCCGGACCACCACAGGGAGTAAAGGGGCTGAAGCTTTCTTT.